Below, 18 T cell receptor beta chains from the same sample are listed, as sequenced in a study of blood T cell repertoires in COVID-19. Using immunoSEQ multiplex PCR, the repertoire was profiled, and TCRdb retains in-frame clones only, with some absent. The table shows 30,000 to 40,000 clones, with about 85% occurring only once. The specimen sequenced was peripheral blood. These receptors all come from a man in his fifties or sixties with active or convalescent COVID-19.

The chain employs TRBV18 and TRBJ1-3; tentative D call: TRBD1 (5 bases). This CDR3 is 16 amino acids long. Trimming cost V 6 bases and J 4 bases, with 19 bases left between them. In germline, CDR1 is KGHSH, CDR2 LQKENI. As DNA, the CDR3 is TGTGCCAGCTCGCGAGACACGGGACTCCCGGGAAACACCATATATTTT. Residues: CASSRDTGLPGNTIYF. The full variable domain, in which reference TRBV18 and TRBJ1-3 provide the parts outside the CDR3, is NAGVMQNPRHLVRRRGQEARLRCSPMKGHSHVYWYRQLPEEGLKFMVYLQKENIIDESGMPKERFSAEFPKEGPSILRIQQVVRGDSAAYFCASSRDTGLPGNTIYFGEGSWLTVV.

The chain joins TRBV5-1 to TRBJ1-6; 10 nucleotides align to TRBD1. V trimming: 1 base; J trimming: 7 bases; junction bases outside the gene matches: 2. Germline CDR1 reads SGHRS; CDR2 reads YFSETQ. The CDR3 length is 15 residues. The CDR3 DNA reads TGCGCCAGCAGCTTGACGGGACAGGGGAATTCACCCCTCCACTTT. This encodes CASSLTGQGNSPLHF.

The CDR3 bases are TGTGCCAGCAGCCAAGATGGCGGAGGTGGGGCCAACGTCCTGACTTTC. This sequence encodes CASSQDGGGGANVLTF. The chain combines TRBV4-2 with TRBJ2-6; D might be TRBD2 (5 bases). Germline CDR1 is LGHNA and CDR2 is YNFKEQ. V was pared by 0 bases and J by 3 bases, with 9 bases between. The CDR3 is 16 residues long.

This clone was observed a handful of times. The chain has TRBV11-2 and TRBJ1-5, with 12 nucleotides matching TRBD1. The CDR3 sequence is 15 residues long. The trim removed 6 bases at V and 6 bases at J, leaving 6 bases unmatched. Germline loops: CDR1 SGHAT, CDR2 FQNNGV. CDR3 protein: CASSRGQGAVQPQHF. CDR3 bases: TGTGCCAGCAGTCGGGGACAGGGGGCGGTTCAGCCCCAGCATTTT.

This clone has a single count. This chain uses TRBV7-2 with TRBJ2-3; no definite D call. Germline CDR1 SGHTA, CDR2 FQGNSA. Trimming took off 5 bases at V and 8 bases at J, with 8 bases between the two ends. The CDR3 length is 11 residues. This CDR3 reads CASSVLSTQYF. In nucleotides, the CDR3 is TGTGCCAGCAGCGTCCTAAGTACGCAGTATTTT.

This clone came up a few times. V is TRBV6-6 and J is TRBJ1-3; 7 nucleotides agree with TRBD1. Trimming at V came to 5 bases and at J to 5 bases, leaving 18 bases not matched to a gene. Germline-derived CDR1 and CDR2 are MNHNY and SVGAGI (reference sequence). CDR3 size: 18 residues. The CDR3 DNA follows: TGTGCCAGCAGTCCGAAGTATACCGCGACAGGGTCTAGAAACACCATATATTTT. Translated, it gives CASSPKYTATGSRNTIYF.

The V call is TRBV7-6, the J call TRBJ2-1, with D maybe TRBD2 (5 bases). The CDR3 totals 16 residues. V was clipped by 1 base and J by 3 bases, with 13 bases between them. Germline V gene lookup returns CDR1 SGHVS and CDR2 FNYEAQ. This CDR3 is CASSLGSDYNYNEQFF. The CDR3 DNA sequence: TGTGCCAGCAGCTTAGGGTCAGACTATAACTACAATGAGCAGTTCTTC.

The chain couples TRBV6-1 to TRBJ2-2; 8 positions match TRBD2. The ends lost 4 bases at V and 4 bases at J; junction bases unmatched: 8. Germline assignment: CDR1 MNHNS and CDR2 SASEGT. The CDR3 runs 16 residues. The CDR3 DNA is TGTGCCAGCAGTGTTAGCGGGACGATTCTCACCGGGGAGCTGTTTTTT. Its protein product is CASSVSGTILTGELFF.

The rearrangement links TRBV7-8 to TRBJ1-1; D is unclear. V lost 5 bases and J lost 1, with 8 bases in between. The CDR3 runs 13 residues. Looked up from germline, CDR1 is SGHVS and CDR2 is FQNEAQ. For the CDR3, the DNA is TGTGCCAGCAGCGTGTATCCGAACACTGAAGCTTTCTTT. Amino acids: CASSVYPNTEAFF. Drawing the rest from reference TRBV7-8 and TRBJ1-1, the complete variable domain is GAGVSQSPRYKVAKRGQDVALRCDPISGHVSLFWYQQALGQGPEFLTYFQNEAQLDKSGLPSDRFFAERPEGSVSTLKIQRTQQEDSAVYLCASSVYPNTEAFFGQGTRLTVV.

The rearrangement uses TRBV15 and TRBJ2-1; 8 nucleotides agree with TRBD1. The CDR3 is 16 amino acids. Unmatched junction bases numbered 10, after V lost 0 bases and J lost 9 bases. Germline V gives CDR1 LNHNV, CDR2 YYDKDF (reference sequence). CDR3 sequence: CATSRERGQGVSEQFF. CDR3 sequence (DNA): TGTGCCACCAGCAGAGAAAGAGGACAGGGTGTCAGTGAGCAGTTCTTC.

The chain employs TRBV19 and TRBJ1-4; D gene uncertain. The CDR3 has 12 residues. The germline CDR1 and CDR2 sequences are LNHDA and SQIVND (reference sequence). The V and J ends lost 1 base and 8 bases respectively, with 5 bases between them. In DNA, the CDR3 is TGTGCCAGTAGTATAGGAGGCGAAAAACTGTTTTTT. Amino acid sequence: CASSIGGEKLFF.

J is TRBJ1-5 and V is TRBV3-1 (or the pseudogene TRBV3-2); TRBD1 agrees at 7 bases. The CDR3 has 14 residues. V trimming: 2 bases; J trimming: 4 bases; junction bases outside the gene matches: 2. CDR1 is LGHDT and CDR2 is YNNKEL in the germline V gene (reference sequence). This CDR3 reads CASSQTQGNQPQHF. The CDR3, as DNA: TGTGCCAGCAGCCAAACACAGGGGAATCAGCCCCAGCATTTT.

The chain has TRBV19 and TRBJ1-3; D perhaps matches TRBD1 (6 bases). The CDR3 spans 14 residues. Germline V gene lookup returns CDR1 LNHDA and CDR2 SQIVND (reference sequence). Trimming pared 6 bases from V and 4 bases from J, leaving 13 bases between. CDR3 region: CASSPQGRGNTIYF. The CDR3 DNA is TGTGCCAGTAGCCCCCAGGGGAGAGGAAACACCATATATTTT.

The CDR3 protein is CASSSSGTSGAPNTGELFF. The DNA for the CDR3 is TGTGCCAGCAGCTCCTCCGGGACTAGCGGGGCTCCGAACACCGGGGAGCTGTTTTTT. The chain uses TRBV13 and TRBJ2-2, with 13 bases that match TRBD2. Germline loops: CDR1 PRHDT, CDR2 FYEKMQ (reference sequence). This CDR3 region has 19 residues. V dropped 4 bases and J dropped 0; count of bases not matched to a gene: 8.

This chain joins TRBV5-1 and TRBJ2-5; D gene unclear. The CDR3 contains 14 residues. The germline CDR1 and CDR2 sequences are SGHRS and YFSETQ. Trimming removed 4 bases at V and 0 bases at J, with 10 bases between. CDR3: CASSPSYNQETQYF. DNA for the CDR3: TGCGCCAGCAGCCCGAGCTATAACCAAGAGACCCAGTACTTC.

The V call is TRBV18, the J call TRBJ2-2, with D possibly TRBD2 on 5 matching bases. The CDR3 is made up of 18 amino acids. Germline CDR1 and CDR2: KGHSH and LQKENI. Trimming removed 1 base from V and 5 bases from J, with 20 bases in between. The CDR3 DNA reads as TGTGCCAGCTCACCACGGCGCGGGCCCCCCCTAGGGACCGGGGAGCTGTTTTTT. It is translated as CASSPRRGPPLGTGELFF.

This clone has a handful of counts. The chain uses TRBV3-1 (or the pseudogene TRBV3-2) and TRBJ2-1; D may be TRBD2 (7 bases). The CDR3 spans 14 residues. Per germline, CDR1 LGHDT and CDR2 YNNKEL (reference sequence). The V and J ends lost 5 bases and 6 bases respectively, with 14 bases between them. The CDR3 nucleotides are TGTGCCAGCAGCGGCGAGGGGGGGTTCAATGAGCAGTTCTTC. As protein: CASSGEGGFNEQFF.

In its sample, this clone was seen once. V is TRBV19 and J is TRBJ2-2, with 8 bases matching TRBD2. Germline values: CDR1 LNHDA, CDR2 SQIVND (reference sequence). V lost 4 bases to trimming and J lost 4 bases; unmatched junction nucleotides: 8. CDR3 size: 16 residues. CDR3 sequence (DNA): TGTGCCAGTAGTACCGGCGGACTAGCACTCACCGGGGAGCTGTTTTTT. This gives the protein CASSTGGLALTGELFF.